A selection of T cell receptor beta chains follows, all from one sample in a study of CD8 T cells in ankylosing spondylitis. TCRdb reanalysed the 5' RACE reads using MiXCR and keeps one entry per CDR3 protein. In the table there are some 250,000 distinct CDR3 sequences, about 24% of which are singletons. The sequenced material came from blood, either unsorted or a sorted T cell fraction (not recorded which). Source of these receptors: a male donor with ankylosing spondylitis or in good health (not recorded which). The CDR3 runs from the conserved cysteine through the conserved F or W. D genes are given only for firm matches. Size values are once, few and many counts, or a class for expanded clones, and some rows have none.

CDR3 protein: CAISEGGTGTDTQYF
CDR3 DNA: TGTGCCATCAGTGAGGGGGGGACTGGCACAGATACGCAGTATTTT
V gene: TRBV10-3
J gene: TRBJ2-3
D gene: NA
clone size: NA

CDR3 protein: CASSLEGYSYNEQFF
CDR3 DNA: TGCGCCAGCAGCTTGGAGGGGTACTCCTACAATGAGCAGTTCTTC
V gene: TRBV5-1
J gene: TRBJ2-1
D gene: NA
clone size: few

CDR3 protein: CASSGERSNTGELFF
CDR3 DNA: TGTGCCAGCAGTGGGGAGCGGAGCAACACCGGGGAGCTGTTTTTT
V gene: TRBV2
J gene: TRBJ2-2
D gene: NA
clone size: few

CDR3 protein: CASSLGGRREKLFF
CDR3 DNA: TGTGCCAGCAGCCTCGGGGGACGTCGGGAAAAACTGTTTTTT
V gene: TRBV6-1
J gene: TRBJ1-4
D gene: NA
clone size: few

CDR3 protein: CSATASLQETQYF
CDR3 DNA: TGCAGTGCCACTGCTAGCCTCCAAGAGACCCAGTACTTC
V gene: TRBV20-1
J gene: TRBJ2-5
D gene: NA
clone size: many

CDR3 protein: CSAAGGSSFEQYF
CDR3 DNA: TGCAGTGCTGCAGGCGGCTCTAGTTTCGAGCAGTACTTC
V gene: TRBV20-1
J gene: TRBJ2-7
D gene: NA
clone size: NA

CDR3 protein: CSGRGVAFF
CDR3 DNA: TGCAGCGGCAGGGGGGTGGCTTTCTTT
V gene: TRBV29-1
J gene: TRBJ1-1
D gene: TRBD1
clone size: many

CDR3 protein: CAWKGSRTNTGELFF
CDR3 DNA: TGTGCCTGGAAGGGGTCGCGAACGAACACCGGGGAGCTGTTTTTT
V gene: TRBV30
J gene: TRBJ2-2
D gene: NA
clone size: NA

CDR3 protein: CASSPGTFMNTEAFF
CDR3 DNA: TGTGCCAGTAGTCCCGGGACTTTCATGAACACTGAAGCTTTCTTT
V gene: TRBV19
J gene: TRBJ1-1
D gene: NA
clone size: NA

CDR3 protein: CASSPFRGRVTGELFF
CDR3 DNA: TGTGCCAGCAGCCCCTTTAGGGGGAGAGTCACCGGGGAGCTGTTTTTT
V gene: TRBV12-3/TRBV12-4
J gene: TRBJ2-2
D gene: NA
clone size: many

CDR3 protein: CASSRPNPYEQYF
CDR3 DNA: TGTGCCAGCAGTCGACCCAACCCTTACGAGCAGTACTTC
V gene: TRBV6-1
J gene: TRBJ2-7
D gene: NA
clone size: NA

CDR3 protein: CSVVKVTGELFF
CDR3 DNA: TGCAGCGTTGTTAAGGTCACCGGGGAGCTGTTTTTT
V gene: TRBV29-1
J gene: TRBJ2-2
D gene: NA
clone size: few

CDR3 protein: CASSYSGTGGFEQFF
CDR3 DNA: TGTGCCAGCAGCTATTCCGGGACAGGGGGCTTTGAGCAGTTCTTC
V gene: TRBV7-8
J gene: TRBJ2-1
D gene: TRBD1
clone size: many

CDR3 protein: CASSQEQKTYEQYF
CDR3 DNA: TGTGCCAGCAGCCAGGAACAGAAAACCTACGAGCAGTACTTC
V gene: TRBV6-1
J gene: TRBJ2-7
D gene: NA
clone size: NA

CDR3 protein: CRTQRDGYYEQYF
CDR3 DNA: TGCAGGACCCAACGGGACGGATACTACGAGCAGTACTTC
V gene: TRBV20-1
J gene: TRBJ2-7
D gene: NA
clone size: NA